This TCR beta chain was documented in a study of T-cell memory formation after mild COVID-19. About the study: TCR clusters showed largely donor specificity.

5'RACE primed from the constant segment yielded TCR alpha and TCR beta cDNA libraries bearing sample barcodes and UMIs. Using its own MiXCR run on the 5' RACE reads, TCRdb lists one record per CDR3 protein. In the table there are around 370,000 distinct CDR3 sequences, around 20% of which are singletons. Ten or more counts support this clonotype. Its antigen is currently unknown. Findings and limits, study-wide: CD4+ contracting clones were found mainly in CM and EM, and CD8+ ones in EMRA. Clones that contracted from day 15 to 85 had balanced CD4/CD8; later expanders were CD4+ biased.

Germline CDR1 is LNHNV and CDR2 is YYDKDF (reference sequence). Trimming at V came to 11 bases and at J to 4 bases, leaving 9 bases not matched to a gene. The CDR3 runs to 14 residues. This TCR derives from an adult woman who had mild COVID-19 (a few samples of this study predate the infection). Cell type and time point are not known. J is TRBJ2-1 and V is TRBV15, with 9 positions matching TRBD2. The sequencing sample was made of PBMCs or a T cell subset sorted from them (not recorded which). The CDR3 region has the DNA TGTGCCTCTTCGACTAGCGGCATGTACAATGAGCAGTTCTTC. Translation gives CASSTSGMYNEQFF.